This T cell receptor (beta chain) was identified in a study of radiotherapy plus CTLA-4 blockade in lung cancer. Turning to the study itself: Objective responses were seen in about a sixth of patients, disease control in 31%. Whole-study results and caveats: In blood, tumor-derived TCR clones expanded after radiotherapy plus ipilimumab. Early blood T cell clone dynamics, with interferon-beta, were reported to best predict response.

V shed 4 bases and J shed 5 bases, with 8 bases lying between them. The CDR3 length is 12 residues. Looked up from germline, CDR1 is SGHDN and CDR2 is FVKESK. Patients with chemo-refractory metastatic non-small-cell lung cancer received focal radiation plus CTLA-4 blockade with ipilimumab. A single count supports this clone. Its antigen is unknown. This table comes from immunoSEQ multiplex PCR, and its TCRdb copy is limited to in-frame clones, with some not included. The sample shows some 100,000 clones, 75% to 80% of them seen only once. This sequence was found in a human donor with non-small cell lung cancer who had a partial response to radiotherapy plus ipilimumab. The material sequenced was peripheral blood, taken from a patient treated with radiotherapy plus ipilimumab. This chain connects TRBV14 to TRBJ1-2; D gene unclear. CDR3 amino acids: CASSPGGYGYTF. In DNA form, the CDR3 reads TGTGCCAGCAGCCCGGGCGGGTATGGCTACACCTTC. Full variable domain (rest looked up from reference TRBV14 and TRBJ1-2): EAGVTQFPSHSVIEKGQTVTLRCDPISGHDNLYWYRRVMGKEIKFLLHFVKESKQDESGMPNNRFLAERTGGTYSTLKVQPAELEDSGVYFCASSPGGYGYTFGSGTRLTVV.